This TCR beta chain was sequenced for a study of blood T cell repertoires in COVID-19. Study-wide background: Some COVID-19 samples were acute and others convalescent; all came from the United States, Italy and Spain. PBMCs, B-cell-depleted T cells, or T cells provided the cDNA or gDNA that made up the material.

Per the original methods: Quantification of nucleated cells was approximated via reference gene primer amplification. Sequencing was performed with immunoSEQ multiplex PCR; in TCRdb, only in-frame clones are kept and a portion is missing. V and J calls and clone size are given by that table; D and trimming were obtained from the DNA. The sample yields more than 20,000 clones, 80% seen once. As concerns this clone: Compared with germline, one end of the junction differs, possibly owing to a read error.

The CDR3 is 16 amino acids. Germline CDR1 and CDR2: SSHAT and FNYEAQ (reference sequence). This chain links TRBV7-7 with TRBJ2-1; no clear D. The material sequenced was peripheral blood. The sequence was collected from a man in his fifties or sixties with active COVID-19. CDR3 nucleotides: TGTGCTAGCAGCTTAGCTTCGGCGGCGTCCTACAATGAGCAGTTCTTC. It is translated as CASSLASAASYNEQFF.